The clone carrying this T cell receptor beta chain showed up just a few times. The antigen is undetermined. Germline V gives CDR1 GTSNPN, CDR2 SVGIG (reference sequence). Deletions cut 3 bases from V and 7 bases from J, with 10 bases between. This CDR3 contains 11 residues. This entry is derived from a study of beta chain features in type 1 diabetes. Regarding the study as a whole: Patients' naive, central memory and Treg TCRB repertoires seemed closer to one another than those of healthy donors.

CD45RO/CCR7/CD25/CD127/CD95/CD27 separated CD4+ naive, central memory, regulatory and stem cell-like memory cells by sorting. Every bit of the isolated RNA underwent reverse transcription, so sequencing read expressed TCRB transcripts. Produced via immunoSEQ multiplex PCR; TCRdb's table is partial and in-frame only. The repertoire holds under 500,000 clones, with 30% as singletons. The source material was naive CD4+ T cells from blood. The source is a man younger than 30 in good health. The V call is TRBV30, the J call TRBJ2-7; D unresolved. The CDR3 here is CAWRLGWEQYF. The CDR3 DNA reads as TGTGCCTGGAGACTGGGTTGGGAGCAGTACTTC.